There are many counts of the clone carrying this T cell receptor beta chain. As yet, its antigen is unknown. The data were taken from a study of HIV-infected patients and healthy controls. Reverse transcription used about 500 ng RNA and constant-region primers for alpha and beta. Each of the alpha and beta chains got its own library through chain-specific third strand synthesis with indices. TCRdb called the 5' RACE reads again in MiXCR, with one record for every CDR3 protein. The sample comprises over 15,000 distinct CDR3 sequences, over 9.5% of which are singletons, and 2.5% to 4% rests with the top ten. General observations from the study: CDR3 sharing between individuals was lower in HIV-infected patients than in healthy controls. The seeming recovery of the Gini index after therapy in HIV-infected patients vanished in size-matched data. A major limitation was that merely sixteen HIV-infected individuals were processed.

The repertoire came from unfractionated whole blood and reflected all unsorted peripheral T cells. As controls, more than 8 uninfected healthy donors gave samples, and several gave a couple of samples about 13 weeks apart. The source material was blood. This sequence originates from an adult in good health.

The CDR3 is CASTNTDTQYF. DNA of the CDR3: TGTGCCAGCACCAACACAGATACGCAGTATTTT. V is TRBV14 and J is TRBJ2-3; D remains ambiguous. CDR3 length: 11 residues. CDR1 and CDR2 (germline): SGHDN, FVKESK. V gave up 7 bases and J gave up 2 bases, with 4 bases separating them.